The sample holds a few counts of the clone carrying this TCR beta chain. Its antigen is currently unknown. V gave up 1 base and J gave up 4 bases, with 14 bases separating them. Germline CDR1 reads KGHSY; CDR2 reads FQNENV. CDR3 length: 16 amino acids. The data derive from a study of identical twins. Study-level findings and limits: Zero-insertion analyses were open to partial confounding by invariant MAIT and iNKT cells. With beta out-of-frame sequences, excess sharing by twins was weaker. Out-of-frame TCR alpha sharing in monozygotic twins exceeded recombination model predictions.

TCRdb independently ran MiXCR on the 5' RACE reads; one entry per CDR3 protein. Of approximately 680,000 distinct CDR3 sequences in the sample, roughly 6.6% were seen once. The same data also contributed to another study, on yellow fever vaccine responses in identical twins.

The gene calls are TRBV16 and TRBJ2-1; no firm D call. This sequence originates from a woman between 18 and 29 years old in good health. The sequenced sample was PBMCs. In DNA, the CDR3 is TGTGCCAGCAGCCAATTCGGCCTAGGTGAATACAATGAGCAGTTCTTC. Residues: CASSQFGLGEYNEQFF.